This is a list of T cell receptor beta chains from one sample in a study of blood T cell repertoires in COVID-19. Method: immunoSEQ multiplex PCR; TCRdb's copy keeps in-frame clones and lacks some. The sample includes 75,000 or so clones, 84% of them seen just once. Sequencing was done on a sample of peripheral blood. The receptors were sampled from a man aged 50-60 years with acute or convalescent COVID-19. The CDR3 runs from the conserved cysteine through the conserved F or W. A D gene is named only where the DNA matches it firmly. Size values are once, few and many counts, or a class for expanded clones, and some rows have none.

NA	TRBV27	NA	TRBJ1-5	TGTGCCAGCAGTTTTGCGGGCCTGGGCAATCAGCCCCAGCATTTT	CASSFAGLGNQPQHF
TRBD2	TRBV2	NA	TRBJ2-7	TGTGCCAGCAGTGGACTAGCGGGGGCCTACGAGCAGTACTTC	CASSGLAGAYEQYF
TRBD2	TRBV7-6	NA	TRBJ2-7	TGTGCCAGCAGCTTGGGTAGCGGGGGAGGATACGAGCAGTACTTC	CASSLGSGGGYEQYF
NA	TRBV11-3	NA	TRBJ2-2	TGTGCCAGCAGCTTAGATCGGGGGTCGACCGAACACACCGGGGAGCTGTTTTTT	CASSLDRGSTEHTGELFF
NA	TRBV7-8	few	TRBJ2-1	TGTGCCAGCAGCTTAGCGACCAGGGGATATTACAATGAGCAGTTCTTC	CASSLATRGYYNEQFF
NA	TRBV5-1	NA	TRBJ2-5	TGCGCCAGCAGCTTGGCCTTGACTACTCAAGAGACCCAGTACTTC	CASSLALTTQETQYF
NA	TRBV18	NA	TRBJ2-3	TGTGCCAGCTCACCTAATGGGGGCTTAAAGACAGATACGCAGTATTTT	CASSPNGGLKTDTQYF
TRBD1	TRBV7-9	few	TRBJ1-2	TGTGCCAGCAGCTTAGAGAGACAGGGGAGCTATGGCTACACCTTC	CASSLERQGSYGYTF
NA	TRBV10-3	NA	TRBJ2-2	TGTGCCATCAGCTCACAGAACACCGGGGAGCTGTTTTTT	CAISSQNTGELFF
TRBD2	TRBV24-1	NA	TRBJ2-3	TGTGCCACCAGTGAACCCGGGGTAGCGGGAGGTTGGGGCACAGATACGCAGTATTTT	CATSEPGVAGGWGTDTQYF
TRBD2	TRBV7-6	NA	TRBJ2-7	TGTGCCAGCAGCCCAACTAGCGGGGGGGTAGGCTCCTACGAGCAGTACTTC	CASSPTSGGVGSYEQYF
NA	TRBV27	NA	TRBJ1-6	TGTGCCAGCAGATTGTCCTGGAGGGATTCACCCCTCCACTTT	CASRLSWRDSPLHF
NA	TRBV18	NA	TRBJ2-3	TGTGCCAGCTCACCACCGGACAGCTACTATACGCAGTATTTT	CASSPPDSYYTQYF
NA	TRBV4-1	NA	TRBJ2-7	TGCGCCAGCAGCCCGCCAGGGGCACAACGTTACGAGCAGTACTTC	CASSPPGAQRYEQYF
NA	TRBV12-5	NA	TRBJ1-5	TGTGCCCCTCTTTTGGGAGGCAATCAGCCCCAGCATTTT	CAPLLGGNQPQHF
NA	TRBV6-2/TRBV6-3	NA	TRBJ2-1	TGTGCCAGCAGTTACTCGGGCGGGGTCGTCTACAATGAGCAGTTCTTC	CASSYSGGVVYNEQFF
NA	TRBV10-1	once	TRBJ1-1	TGCGCCAGCAGTGAAGCTATGAACACTGAAGCTTTCTTT	CASSEAMNTEAFF
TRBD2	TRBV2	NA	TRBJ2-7	TGTGCCAGCCGTGACCTAGCGGGACTACACGAGCAGTACTTC	CASRDLAGLHEQYF
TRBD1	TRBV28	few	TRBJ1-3	TGTGCCAGCAGTTTTCCGGACAGGGGAAACACCATATATTTT	CASSFPDRGNTIYF
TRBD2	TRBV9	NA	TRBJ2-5	TGTGCCAGCAGCGTGGGACTAGCGGGGGAGGGAGAGACCCAGTACTTC	CASSVGLAGEGETQYF
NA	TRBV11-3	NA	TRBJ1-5	TGTGCCAGCAGCTTAGATCGTCAGGTGCCCCAGCATTTT	CASSLDRQVPQHF
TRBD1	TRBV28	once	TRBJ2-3	TGTGCCAGCAGTTTCTCGGACAGGGCTGCGCAGTATTTT	CASSFSDRAAQYF
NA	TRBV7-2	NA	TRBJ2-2	TGTGCCATCGGGGGGAAAGGAGGGACATCCCCCGGGGAGCTGTTTTTT	CAIGGKGGTSPGELFF
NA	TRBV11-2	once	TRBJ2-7	TGTGCCAGCAGCTTAGTGCCCCCGGGACAAACCCTTTTTACTGAGCAGTACTTC	CASSLVPPGQTLFTEQYF
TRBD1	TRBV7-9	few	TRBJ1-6	TGTGCCAGCAGCTCAGGGACAGGGTATAGTTCACCCCTCCACTTT	CASSSGTGYSSPLHF